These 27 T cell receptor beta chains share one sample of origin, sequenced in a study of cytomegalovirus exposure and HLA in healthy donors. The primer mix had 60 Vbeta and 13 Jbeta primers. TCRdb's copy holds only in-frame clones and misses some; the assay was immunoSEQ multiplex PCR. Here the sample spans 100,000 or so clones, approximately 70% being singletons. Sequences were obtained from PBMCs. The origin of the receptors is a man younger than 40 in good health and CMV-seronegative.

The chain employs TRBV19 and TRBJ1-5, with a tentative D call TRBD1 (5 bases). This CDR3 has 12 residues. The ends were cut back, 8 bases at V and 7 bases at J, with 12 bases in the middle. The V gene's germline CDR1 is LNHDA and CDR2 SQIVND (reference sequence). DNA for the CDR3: TGTGCCAGTTGCAGGGTGGGCCAGCCCCAGCATTTT. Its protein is CASCRVGQPQHF. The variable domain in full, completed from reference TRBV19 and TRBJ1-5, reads DGGITQSPKYLFRKEGQNVTLSCEQNLNHDAMYWYRQDPGQGLRLIYYSQIVNDFQKGDIAEGYSVSREKKESFPLTVTSAQKNPTAFYLCASCRVGQPQHFGDGTRLSIL.

CDR3 sequence (DNA): TGTGCCAGCAGCTCGGGGACTAGCGAGGCCCTATTCACAGATACGCAGTATTTT. Its translation is CASSSGTSEALFTDTQYF. The V gene is TRBV7-9, the J gene TRBJ2-3, with 10 bases identical to TRBD2. The V segment lost 4 bases and the J segment 2 bases; nucleotides outside the gene matches: 12. Looked up from germline, CDR1 is SEHNR and CDR2 is FQNEAQ (reference sequence). The length of the CDR3 is 18 residues.

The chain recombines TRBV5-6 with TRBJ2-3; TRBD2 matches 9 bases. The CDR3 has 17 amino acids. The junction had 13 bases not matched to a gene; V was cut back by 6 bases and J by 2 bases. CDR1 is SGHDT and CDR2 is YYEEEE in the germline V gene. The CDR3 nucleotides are TGTGCCAGCACCCGGGGGTTGCTAGCGGGGTCCACAGATACGCAGTATTTT. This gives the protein CASTRGLLAGSTDTQYF.

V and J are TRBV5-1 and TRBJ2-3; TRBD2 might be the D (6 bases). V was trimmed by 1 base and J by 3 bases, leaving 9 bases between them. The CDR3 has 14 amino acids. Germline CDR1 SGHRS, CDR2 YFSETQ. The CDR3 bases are TGCGCCAGCAGCTTGATGGAGGGGACAGATACGCAGTATTTT. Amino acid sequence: CASSLMEGTDTQYF.

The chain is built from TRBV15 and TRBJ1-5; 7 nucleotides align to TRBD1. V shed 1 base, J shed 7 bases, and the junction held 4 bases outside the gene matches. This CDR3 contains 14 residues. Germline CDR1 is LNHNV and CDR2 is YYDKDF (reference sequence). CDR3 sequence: CATSRGGTVQPQHF. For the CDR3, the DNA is TGTGCCACCAGCAGAGGAGGGACAGTCCAGCCCCAGCATTTT.

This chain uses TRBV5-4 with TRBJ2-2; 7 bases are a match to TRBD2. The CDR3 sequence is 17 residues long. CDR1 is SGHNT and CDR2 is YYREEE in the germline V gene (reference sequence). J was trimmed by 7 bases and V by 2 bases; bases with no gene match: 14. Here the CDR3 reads CASSLREAGLLGGELFF. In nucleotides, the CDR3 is TGTGCCAGCAGCTTACGGGAAGCGGGATTGTTGGGCGGGGAGCTGTTTTTT.

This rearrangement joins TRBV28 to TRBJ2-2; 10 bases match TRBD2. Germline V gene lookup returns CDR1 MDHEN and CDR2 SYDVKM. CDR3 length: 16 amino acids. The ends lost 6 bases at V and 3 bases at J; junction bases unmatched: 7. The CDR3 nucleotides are TGTGCCAGCAGGGCTAGCGGGAGAGGTGACACCGGGGAGCTGTTTTTT. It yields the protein CASRASGRGDTGELFF.

The CDR3 nucleotides are TGCGCCAGCAGCTTTTTGAGAGGCAACACTGAAGCTTTCTTT. Amino acid sequence: CASSFLRGNTEAFF. The chain uses TRBV5-1 and TRBJ1-1; no clear D. Germline V lookup: CDR1 SGHRS, CDR2 YFSETQ. CDR3 length equals 14 residues. V shed 2 bases and J shed 2 bases, with 10 bases lying between them.

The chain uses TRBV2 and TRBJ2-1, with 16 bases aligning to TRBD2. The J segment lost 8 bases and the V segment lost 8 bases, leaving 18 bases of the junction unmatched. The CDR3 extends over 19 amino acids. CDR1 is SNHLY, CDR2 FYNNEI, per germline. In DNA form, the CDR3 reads TGTGCCAGCCGCAGCGGGACTAGCGGGGGGGCCATTCGTAGCTATGAGCAGTTCTTC. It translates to CASRSGTSGGAIRSYEQFF. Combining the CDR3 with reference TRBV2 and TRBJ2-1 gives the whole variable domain EPEVTQTPSHQVTQMGQEVILRCVPISNHLYFYWYRQILGQKVEFLVSFYNNEISEKSEIFDDQFSVERPDGSNFTLKIRSTKLEDSAMYFCASRSGTSGGAIRSYEQFFGPGTRLTVL.

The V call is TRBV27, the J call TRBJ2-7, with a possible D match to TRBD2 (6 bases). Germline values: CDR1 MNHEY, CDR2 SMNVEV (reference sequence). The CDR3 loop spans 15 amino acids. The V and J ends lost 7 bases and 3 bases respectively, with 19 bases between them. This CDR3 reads CASIFSFTGVYEQYF. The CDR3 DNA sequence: TGTGCCAGCATCTTCTCATTTACGGGGGTCTACGAGCAGTACTTC.

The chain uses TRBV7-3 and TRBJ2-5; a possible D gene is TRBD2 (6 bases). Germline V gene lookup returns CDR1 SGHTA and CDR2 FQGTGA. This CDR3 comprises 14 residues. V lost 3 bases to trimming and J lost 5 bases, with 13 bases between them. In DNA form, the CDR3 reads TGTGCCAGCAGCTTGATTGGGGGGAGGGAGACCCAGTACTTC. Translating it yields CASSLIGGRETQYF.

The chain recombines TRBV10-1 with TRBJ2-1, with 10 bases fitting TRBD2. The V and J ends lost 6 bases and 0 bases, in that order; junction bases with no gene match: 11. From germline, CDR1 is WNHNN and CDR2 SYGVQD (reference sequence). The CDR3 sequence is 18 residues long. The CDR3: CASSPGLAEWSSYNEQFF. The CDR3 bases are TGCGCCAGCAGCCCAGGACTAGCGGAATGGAGCTCCTACAATGAGCAGTTCTTC.

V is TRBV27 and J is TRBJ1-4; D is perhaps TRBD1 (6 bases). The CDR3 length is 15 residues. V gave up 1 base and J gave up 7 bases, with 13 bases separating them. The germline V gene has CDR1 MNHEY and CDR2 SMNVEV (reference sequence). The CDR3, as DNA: TGTGCCAGCAGTTTATTTCAGGGGCCCAGTGAAAAACTGTTTTTT. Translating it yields CASSLFQGPSEKLFF.

CDR3 in amino acids: CASSQPRQGENYGYTF. CDR3 DNA: TGCGCCAGCAGCCAGCCCCGGCAGGGGGAGAACTATGGCTACACCTTC. V gene TRBV4-1 combines with J gene TRBJ1-2; 7 nucleotides match TRBD1. Per the germline V gene, CDR1 is MGHRA and CDR2 is YSYEKL. Trimming removed 3 bases from V and 2 bases from J; junction bases left unmatched: 9. This CDR3 contains 16 residues.

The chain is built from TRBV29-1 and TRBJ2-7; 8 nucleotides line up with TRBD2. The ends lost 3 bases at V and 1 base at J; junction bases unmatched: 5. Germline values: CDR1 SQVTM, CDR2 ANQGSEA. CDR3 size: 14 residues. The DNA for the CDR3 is TGCAGCGTTGAGGAGAGCGGGGGTTCCTACGAGCAGTACTTC. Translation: CSVEESGGSYEQYF.

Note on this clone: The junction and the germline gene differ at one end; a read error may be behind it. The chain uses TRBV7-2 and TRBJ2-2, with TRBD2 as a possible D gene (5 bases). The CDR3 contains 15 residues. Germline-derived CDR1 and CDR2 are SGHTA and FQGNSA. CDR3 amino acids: CPSSGTPAGTGELFF. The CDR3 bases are TGTCCCAGCAGCGGAACACCTGCAGGAACCGGGGAGCTGTTTTTT.

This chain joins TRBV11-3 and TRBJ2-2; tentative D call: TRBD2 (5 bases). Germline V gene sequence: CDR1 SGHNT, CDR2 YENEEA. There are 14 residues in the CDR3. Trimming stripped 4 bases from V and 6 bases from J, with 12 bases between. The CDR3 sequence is CASSSSRRSGELFF. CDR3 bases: TGTGCCAGCAGCTCGTCCCGGAGGTCCGGGGAGCTGTTTTTT.

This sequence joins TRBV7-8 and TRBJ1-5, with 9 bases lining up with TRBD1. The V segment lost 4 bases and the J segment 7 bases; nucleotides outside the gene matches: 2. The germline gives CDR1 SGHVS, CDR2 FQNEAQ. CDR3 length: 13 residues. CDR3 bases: TGTGCCAGCAGCTCGACAGGGGGACAGCCCCAGCATTTT. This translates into CASSSTGGQPQHF. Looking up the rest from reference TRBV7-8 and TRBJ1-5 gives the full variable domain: GAGVSQSPRYKVAKRGQDVALRCDPISGHVSLFWYQQALGQGPEFLTYFQNEAQLDKSGLPSDRFFAERPEGSVSTLKIQRTQQEDSAVYLCASSSTGGQPQHFGDGTRLSIL.

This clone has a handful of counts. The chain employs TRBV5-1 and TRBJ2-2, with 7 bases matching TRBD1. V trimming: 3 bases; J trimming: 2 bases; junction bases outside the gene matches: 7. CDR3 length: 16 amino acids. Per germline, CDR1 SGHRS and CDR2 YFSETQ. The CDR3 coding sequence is TGCGCCAGCAGCTACCGGACAGGAGCTAACACCGGGGAGCTGTTTTTT. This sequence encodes CASSYRTGANTGELFF.

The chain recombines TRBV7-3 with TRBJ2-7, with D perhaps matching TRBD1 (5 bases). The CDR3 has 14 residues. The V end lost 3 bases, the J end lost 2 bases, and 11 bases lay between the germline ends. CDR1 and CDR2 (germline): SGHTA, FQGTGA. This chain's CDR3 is CASSFGVGPYEQYF. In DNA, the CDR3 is TGTGCCAGCAGCTTTGGGGTGGGGCCCTACGAGCAGTACTTC.

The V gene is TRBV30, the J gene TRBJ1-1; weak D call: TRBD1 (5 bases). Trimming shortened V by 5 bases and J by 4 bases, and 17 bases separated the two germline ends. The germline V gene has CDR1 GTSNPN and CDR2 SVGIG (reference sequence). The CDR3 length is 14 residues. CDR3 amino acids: CAWGRGGRVTEAFF. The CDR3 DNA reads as TGTGCCTGGGGGCGGGGGGGTCGCGTCACTGAAGCTTTCTTT.

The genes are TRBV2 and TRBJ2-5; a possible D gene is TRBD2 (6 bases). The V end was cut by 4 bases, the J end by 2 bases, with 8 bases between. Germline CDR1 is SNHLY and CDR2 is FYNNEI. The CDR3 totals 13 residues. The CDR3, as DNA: TGTGCCAGCAGTGCGACTAGACAAGAGACCCAGTACTTC. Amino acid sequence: CASSATRQETQYF.

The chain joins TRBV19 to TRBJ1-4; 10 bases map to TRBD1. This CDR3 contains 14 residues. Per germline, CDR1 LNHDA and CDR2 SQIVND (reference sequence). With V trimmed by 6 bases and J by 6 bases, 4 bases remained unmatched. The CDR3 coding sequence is TGTGCCAGTAGCCGACAGGGGGCTGATGAAAAACTGTTTTTT. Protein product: CASSRQGADEKLFF.

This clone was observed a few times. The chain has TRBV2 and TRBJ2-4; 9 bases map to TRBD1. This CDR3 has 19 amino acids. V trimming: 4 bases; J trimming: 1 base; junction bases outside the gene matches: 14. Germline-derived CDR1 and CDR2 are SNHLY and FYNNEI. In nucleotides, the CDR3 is TGTGCCAGCAGTGCACGGGACAGGGTTCAGGAGGTCGCCAAAAACATTCAGTACTTC. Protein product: CASSARDRVQEVAKNIQYF.

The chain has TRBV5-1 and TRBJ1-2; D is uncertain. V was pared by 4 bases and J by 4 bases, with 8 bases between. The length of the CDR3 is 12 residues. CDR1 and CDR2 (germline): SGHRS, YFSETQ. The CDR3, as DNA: TGCGCCAGCAGCCCTGACATCTATGGCTACACCTTC. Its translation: CASSPDIYGYTF.

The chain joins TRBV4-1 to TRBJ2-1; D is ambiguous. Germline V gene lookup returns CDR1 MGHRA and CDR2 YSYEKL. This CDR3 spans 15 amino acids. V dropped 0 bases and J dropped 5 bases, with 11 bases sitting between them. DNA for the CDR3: TGCGCCAGCAGCCAAGATACGGGTTTTAACAATGAGCAGTTCTTC. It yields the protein CASSQDTGFNNEQFF.

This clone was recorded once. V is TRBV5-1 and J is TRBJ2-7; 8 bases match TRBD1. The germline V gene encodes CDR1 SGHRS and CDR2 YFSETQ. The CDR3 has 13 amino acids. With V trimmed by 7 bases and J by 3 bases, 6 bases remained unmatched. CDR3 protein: CASGHTGGYEQYF. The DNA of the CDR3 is TGCGCCAGCGGACATACAGGGGGCTACGAGCAGTACTTC.